The 26 T cell receptor beta chains listed next were all sequenced from one sample in a study of blood T cell repertoires in COVID-19. Using immunoSEQ multiplex PCR, the repertoire was profiled, and TCRdb retains in-frame clones only, with some absent. The profile shows fewer than 100,000 clones, approximately 80% of them singletons. Sequencing was done on a sample of peripheral blood. Every receptor here comes from a man aged 45-60 years with acute or convalescent COVID-19.

This chain connects TRBV28 to TRBJ2-1; TRBD2 might be the D (6 bases). V was cut by 6 bases and J by 5 bases, with 17 bases left in between. This CDR3 spans 15 amino acids. The germline V gene has CDR1 MDHEN and CDR2 SYDVKM. In DNA, the CDR3 is TGTGCCAGCAGCCCTCTTTTCGGGAGCCACAATGAGCAGTTCTTC. This encodes CASSPLFGSHNEQFF.

The V gene is TRBV30, the J gene TRBJ1-5; D is unclear. V was pared by 0 bases and J by 3 bases, with 9 bases between. This CDR3 comprises 14 residues. Germline loops: CDR1 GTSNPN, CDR2 SVGIG (reference sequence). CDR3 residues: CAWSVGRNNQPQHF. The CDR3 DNA reads as TGTGCCTGGAGTGTCGGCAGGAACAATCAGCCCCAGCATTTT.

The chain uses TRBV11-2 and TRBJ2-7; 8 bases are a match to TRBD2. Germline values: CDR1 SGHAT, CDR2 FQNNGV. The J segment lost 6 bases and the V segment lost 1 base, leaving 14 bases of the junction unmatched. The CDR3 contains 17 residues. The CDR3: CASSLVVAGSGHREQYF. In DNA form, the CDR3 reads TGTGCCAGCAGCTTAGTTGTAGCGGGATCCGGCCACCGCGAGCAGTACTTC.

This clone has more than one count but fewer than ten. V usage is TRBV29-1 and J usage is TRBJ2-3; the match to TRBD2 covers 16 bases. With 4 bases clipped from V and 3 bases from J, the junction kept 4 bases outside the gene matches. The CDR3 contains 16 residues. Germline loops: CDR1 SQVTM, CDR2 ANQGSEA. The CDR3, as DNA: TGCAGCGTTGTGGGACTAGCGGGAGGGTGGACAGATACGCAGTATTTT. Residues: CSVVGLAGGWTDTQYF.

The V call is TRBV18, the J call TRBJ2-1; TRBD2 matches 7 bases. CDR1 KGHSH and CDR2 LQKENI come from the germline V gene. The V gene end was trimmed by 4 bases and the J gene end by 0 bases; junction bases not matched to a gene: 6. The CDR3 spans 16 residues. This chain's CDR3 is CASSLAGVSSYNEQFF. The CDR3 DNA reads TGTGCCAGCTCACTGGCGGGGGTGAGCTCCTACAATGAGCAGTTCTTC.

The chain links TRBV27 to TRBJ2-5; 8 bases map to TRBD2. This CDR3 has 14 amino acids. V lost 4 bases to trimming and J lost 5 bases; unmatched junction nucleotides: 6. Germline CDR1 and CDR2: MNHEY and SMNVEV (reference sequence). In DNA, the CDR3 is TGTGCCAGCAGTTCCGCGGGAGGTGGGGAGACCCAGTACTTC. Translation gives CASSSAGGGETQYF.

In its sample, this clone was seen once. This sequence joins TRBV19 and TRBJ2-5, with D possibly TRBD2 on 6 matching bases. Trimming pared 6 bases from V and 3 bases from J, leaving 14 bases between. The CDR3 is 14 amino acids. Germline CDR1 is LNHDA and CDR2 is SQIVND (reference sequence). The CDR3 sequence: CASSNSWTKETQYF. Here the CDR3 DNA reads TGTGCCAGTAGCAACTCATGGACTAAAGAGACCCAGTACTTC.

The chain recombines TRBV5-4 with TRBJ1-1; tentative D call: TRBD1 (5 bases). The CDR3 is 13 amino acids. The germline V and J ends were trimmed by 7 bases and 5 bases, with 15 bases remaining between them. Germline assignment: CDR1 SGHNT and CDR2 YYREEE (reference sequence). The CDR3 loop is CASSTQGPTEAFF. The CDR3 DNA follows: TGTGCCAGCTCAACTCAGGGCCCGACTGAAGCTTTCTTT.

The rearrangement links TRBV4-1 to TRBJ1-1; D unresolved. Germline V lookup: CDR1 MGHRA, CDR2 YSYEKL. Trimming removed 1 base from V and 2 bases from J, with 23 bases in between. The CDR3 is 19 amino acids. The CDR3 region has the DNA TGCGCCAGCAGCCAAGGGCGATGGCGCCGTAATGACACAAACACTGAAGCTTTCTTT. Translation gives CASSQGRWRRNDTNTEAFF.

V usage is TRBV28 and J usage is TRBJ2-3; TRBD1 aligns across 8 bases. The germline V gene has CDR1 MDHEN and CDR2 SYDVKM. V shed 1 base and J 3 bases; nucleotides not matched to a gene: 6. The CDR3 contains 16 residues. The CDR3 DNA is TGTGCCAGCAGTTTATTGCCAGGGGGCGCGACAGATACGCAGTATTTT. This translates into CASSLLPGGATDTQYF.

The chain is built from TRBV5-8 and TRBJ2-3; 13 nucleotides match TRBD2. V was clipped by 0 bases and J by 4 bases; unmatched bases: 5. CDR3 length: 17 amino acids. CDR1 and CDR2 from the germline V gene are SGHTS and YDEGEE. The CDR3 spells CASSLGLAGGRADTQYF. In nucleotides, the CDR3 is TGTGCCAGCAGCTTGGGACTAGCGGGAGGTCGGGCAGATACGCAGTATTTT.

The CDR3 DNA reads TGCGCCAGCAGCCAAGGAGGCGGCATCTCTGGAAACACCATATATTTT. It is translated as CASSQGGGISGNTIYF. The V gene is TRBV4-1, the J gene TRBJ1-3; D unresolved. From germline, CDR1 is MGHRA and CDR2 YSYEKL. This CDR3 comprises 16 residues. The ends were cut back, 1 base at V and 0 bases at J, with 10 bases in the middle.

The gene calls are TRBV7-6 and TRBJ1-1; no firm D call. Germline values: CDR1 SGHVS, CDR2 FNYEAQ. Trimming removed 5 bases at V and 1 base at J, with 14 bases between. This CDR3 is built from 15 residues. The CDR3 protein is CASSPEGWENTEAFF. The CDR3 nucleotides are TGTGCCAGCAGCCCCGAGGGTTGGGAGAACACTGAAGCTTTCTTT.

The rearrangement uses TRBV10-1 and TRBJ1-3; D is possibly TRBD1 (6 bases). Trimming cost V 3 bases and J 2 bases, with 11 bases left between them. Germline-derived CDR1 and CDR2 are WNHNN and SYGVQD (reference sequence). CDR3 length: 15 residues. The CDR3 bases are TGCGCCAGCAGTGAACAAGGGGGTCCTGGAAACACCATATATTTT. Protein product: CASSEQGGPGNTIYF.

The J gene is TRBJ2-2, the V gene TRBV29-1; D possibly corresponds to TRBD2 (6 bases). The V gene's germline CDR1 is SQVTM and CDR2 ANQGSEA. V was cut by 4 bases and J by 6 bases, with 15 bases left in between. This CDR3 region has 14 residues. The CDR3 bases are TGCAGCGTTGGGCAGGGAGGATATTCCGGGGAGCTGTTTTTT. The encoded protein is CSVGQGGYSGELFF.

The rearrangement links TRBV29-1 to TRBJ1-1; a weak D match, TRBD1 (6 bases). Looked up from germline, CDR1 is SQVTM and CDR2 is ANQGSEA. This CDR3 is 16 amino acids long. V was cut by 1 base and J by 0 bases, with 15 bases left in between. The CDR3, as DNA: TGCAGCGTTGAAGGTGTACGGGGGGGCCTGAACACTGAAGCTTTCTTT. This codes for CSVEGVRGGLNTEAFF.

This chain connects TRBV2 to TRBJ1-1, with TRBD1 as a possible D gene (5 bases). Germline values: CDR1 SNHLY, CDR2 FYNNEI. The V end lost 6 bases, the J end lost 0 bases, and 8 bases lay between the germline ends. This CDR3 contains 13 residues. This chain's CDR3 is CASRAGMNTEAFF. The CDR3 coding sequence is TGTGCCAGCAGGGCAGGGATGAACACTGAAGCTTTCTTT. Supplemented by reference TRBV2 and TRBJ1-1, the full variable domain reads EPEVTQTPSHQVTQMGQEVILRCVPISNHLYFYWYRQILGQKVEFLVSFYNNEISEKSEIFDDQFSVERPDGSNFTLKIRSTKLEDSAMYFCASRAGMNTEAFFGQGTRLTVV.

V gene TRBV4-1 combines with J gene TRBJ1-4; 9 bases fit TRBD1. The trim removed 2 bases at V and 10 bases at J, leaving 2 bases unmatched. Germline V CDR1 and CDR2: MGHRA, YSYEKL. This CDR3 has 13 amino acids. The CDR3: CASSQPDRGKLFF. In DNA form, the CDR3 reads TGCGCCAGCAGCCAACCGGACAGGGGAAAACTGTTTTTT.

J is TRBJ2-7 and V is TRBV14; TRBD1 might be the D (6 bases). Germline V gives CDR1 SGHDN, CDR2 FVKESK. Trimming shortened V by 5 bases and J by 3 bases, and 17 bases separated the two germline ends. The CDR3 sequence is 15 residues long. This CDR3 reads CASSSIYRDNYEQYF. Here the CDR3 DNA reads TGTGCCAGCAGCTCTATTTATAGGGACAACTACGAGCAGTACTTC.

As DNA, the CDR3 is TGTGCCAGCAGAAAACTAGCGGGTGAGCAGTTCTTC. Amino acid sequence: CASRKLAGEQFF. The genes are TRBV12-3 or TRBV12-4 and TRBJ2-1; 9 nucleotides agree with TRBD2. V trimming: 6 bases; J trimming: 9 bases; junction bases outside the gene matches: 3. CDR3 size: 12 residues.

This clone was detected only a few times. This rearrangement joins TRBV29-1 to TRBJ2-3, with D tentatively TRBD1 (6 bases). V was clipped by 3 bases and J by 3 bases, with 7 bases between them. Germline assignment: CDR1 SQVTM and CDR2 ANQGSEA. The CDR3 has 12 residues. The CDR3 is CSVERGTDTQYF. The DNA for the CDR3 is TGCAGCGTTGAGAGGGGGACAGATACGCAGTATTTT.

The J gene is TRBJ2-7, the V gene TRBV6-2 or TRBV6-3; D call uncertain. The CDR3 runs 12 residues. Looked up from germline, CDR1 is MNHEY and CDR2 is SVGEGT. Trimming took 4 bases from V and 5 from J, leaving 9 bases between them. CDR3 coding DNA: TGTGCCAGCAGTTCCGTCCCCCACGAGCAGTACTTC. It encodes CASSSVPHEQYF.

The chain couples TRBV27 to TRBJ1-6; possible D gene TRBD1, 5 bases. The germline V gene has CDR1 MNHEY and CDR2 SMNVEV (reference sequence). This CDR3 spans 17 amino acids. V lost 5 bases and J 0 bases, leaving 14 bases between the germline ends. The CDR3 DNA follows: TGTGCCAGCAGTCAGCGGGGCACAAGCTCCTATAATTCACCCCTCCACTTT. Its translation is CASSQRGTSSYNSPLHF.

The count of this clone is one. Other DNA sequences of this sample code for an identical CDR3. This sequence joins TRBV7-2 and TRBJ2-7, with 9 bases matching TRBD1. With V trimmed by 6 bases and J by 5 bases, 8 bases remained unmatched. The CDR3 is 14 amino acids. Germline V gene sequence: CDR1 SGHTA, CDR2 FQGNSA. The CDR3 region is CASSSGTGFHEQYF. CDR3 coding DNA: TGTGCCAGCAGTTCCGGGACAGGGTTCCACGAGCAGTACTTC. Combining the CDR3 with reference TRBV7-2 and TRBJ2-7 gives the whole variable domain GAGVSQSPSNKVTEKGKDVELRCDPISGHTALYWYRQSLGQGLEFLIYFQGNSAPDKSGLPSDRFSAERTGGSVSTLTIQRTQQEDSAVYLCASSSGTGFHEQYFGPGTRLTVT.

The V call is TRBV5-6, the J call TRBJ2-3, with 9 bases fitting TRBD1. The CDR3 has 14 amino acids. J gave up 4 bases and V 2 bases, and 2 bases lay outside the gene matches. In germline, CDR1 is SGHDT, CDR2 YYEEEE. This CDR3 is CASSLQGASDTQYF. The DNA of the CDR3 is TGTGCCAGCAGCTTACAGGGGGCATCAGATACGCAGTATTTT. The complete variable domain, with remaining parts taken from reference TRBV5-6 and TRBJ2-3, reads DAGVTQSPTHLIKTRGQQVTLRCSPKSGHDTVSWYQQALGQGPQFIFQYYEEEERQRGNFPDRFSGHQFPNYSSELNVNALLLGDSALYLCASSLQGASDTQYFGPGTRLTVL.

In its sample, this clone was seen many times. The V and J genes are TRBV19 and TRBJ2-7; TRBD1 agrees at 11 bases. Germline V gene data show CDR1 as LNHDA and CDR2 as SQIVND (reference sequence). J lost 3 bases, V lost 5 bases, and 3 bases had no gene match. The CDR3 has 14 residues. CDR3 coding DNA: TGTGCCAGTAGTCTAGGGACAGGGGGCTACGAGCAGTACTTC. Residues: CASSLGTGGYEQYF.